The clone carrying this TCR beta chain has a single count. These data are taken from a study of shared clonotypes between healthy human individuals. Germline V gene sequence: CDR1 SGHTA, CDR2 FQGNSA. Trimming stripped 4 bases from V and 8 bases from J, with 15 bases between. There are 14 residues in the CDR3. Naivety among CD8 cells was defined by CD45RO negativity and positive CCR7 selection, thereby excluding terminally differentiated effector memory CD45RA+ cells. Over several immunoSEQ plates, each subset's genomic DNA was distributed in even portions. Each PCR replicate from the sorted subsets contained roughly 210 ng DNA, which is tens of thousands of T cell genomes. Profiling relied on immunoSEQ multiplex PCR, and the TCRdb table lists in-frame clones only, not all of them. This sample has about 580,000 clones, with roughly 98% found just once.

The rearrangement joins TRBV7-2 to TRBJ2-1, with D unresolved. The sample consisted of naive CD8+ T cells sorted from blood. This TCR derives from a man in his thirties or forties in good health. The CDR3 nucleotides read TGTGCCAGCAGCTCCCCGGGTAGTTGGGATGAGCAGTTCTTC. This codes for CASSSPGSWDEQFF.